The 27 T cell receptor beta chains given below trace back to one sample, sequenced in a study of vaccination and CD4 T cells after COVID-19. The treatment: approximately 9-day PBMC culture with coronavirus spike peptide pools or control peptides (ViraFEST assay). Sequenced with the Oncomine TCR Beta short-read assay was DNA taken from cultured CD4+ T cells. TCRdb re-called the PCR reads with MiXCR, one entry per CDR3 protein. The table shows 15,000 to 16,000 distinct CDR3 sequences, with about 73% occurring only once. These receptors' antigens are unknown. The sequencing input was CD4+ T cells from blood, cultured in vitro. The origin of the receptors is a human donor who had recovered from COVID-19.

This clonotype was found once. The chain couples TRBV28 to TRBJ1-6; a weak D match, TRBD1 (5 bases). The germline V gene encodes CDR1 MDHEN and CDR2 SYDVKM. V was trimmed by 1 base and J by 7 bases, leaving 14 bases between them. The length of the CDR3 is 16 residues. The CDR3 DNA reads TGTGCCAGCAGTTTATCAGGGAAGCCCCTCAATTCACCCCTCCACTTT. Encoded protein: CASSLSGKPLNSPLHF.

The chain is built from TRBV5-1 and TRBJ2-5, with 10 bases matching TRBD2. The CDR3 length is 15 residues. The V segment lost 5 bases and the J segment 5 bases; nucleotides outside the gene matches: 9. Germline CDR1 and CDR2: SGHRS and YFSETQ. CDR3 sequence reads: CASRGTATSGETQYF. CDR3 nucleotide sequence: TGCGCCAGCAGGGGTACCGCGACTAGCGGGGAGACCCAGTACTTC.

This clonotype was seen more than once but under ten times. V is TRBV20-1 and J is TRBJ2-3, with 7 bases identical to TRBD2. CDR1 and CDR2 from the germline V gene are DFQATT and SNEGSKA (reference sequence). Losses at the gene ends were 0 bases for V and 12 bases for J; bases not matched to a gene: 12. CDR3 length equals 14 residues. CDR3 amino acids: CSAREGLAGATQYF. DNA of the CDR3: TGCAGTGCTAGAGAGGGGTTAGCGGGCGCCACCCAGTATTTT.

V is TRBV9 and J is TRBJ1-5, with D possibly matching TRBD1 (5 bases). Germline lookup yields CDR1 SGDLS and CDR2 YYNGEE. V was clipped by 3 bases and J by 8 bases, with 12 bases between them. There are 13 residues in the CDR3. Here the CDR3 DNA reads TGTGCCAGCAGCGCAGGGCCCCTGGAGCCCCAGCATTTT. Amino acid sequence: CASSAGPLEPQHF. Using reference TRBV9 and TRBJ1-5 for the parts outside the CDR3, the full variable domain is DSGVTQTPKHLITATGQRVTLRCSPRSGDLSVYWYQQSLDQGLQFLIQYYNGEERAKGNILERFSAQQFPDLHSELNLSSLELGDSALYFCASSAGPLEPQHFGDGTRLSIL.

This clonotype was detected only once. This rearrangement joins TRBV28 to TRBJ1-6; 9 bases are shared with TRBD1. Trimming cost V 5 bases and J 7 bases; bases outside gene matches: 6. The germline gives CDR1 MDHEN, CDR2 SYDVKM. The CDR3 is made up of 15 amino acids. CDR3: CASSHPGTGNSPLHF. Written as DNA, the CDR3 is TGTGCCAGCAGTCACCCGGGGACAGGGAATTCACCCCTCCACTTT.

The chain is built from TRBV19 and TRBJ1-5; weak D call: TRBD1 (6 bases). V lost 3 bases and J lost 2, with 14 bases in between. Germline CDR1 is LNHDA and CDR2 is SQIVND (reference sequence). This CDR3 has 16 residues. CDR3 coding DNA: TGTGCCAGTAGTATTGGCAACAGGGTTGGCAATCAGCCCCAGCATTTT. Residues: CASSIGNRVGNQPQHF. Based on the CDR3 plus reference TRBV19 and TRBJ1-5, the full variable domain is DGGITQSPKYLFRKEGQNVTLSCEQNLNHDAMYWYRQDPGQGLRLIYYSQIVNDFQKGDIAEGYSVSREKKESFPLTVTSAQKNPTAFYLCASSIGNRVGNQPQHFGDGTRLSIL.

The chain joins TRBV6-1 to TRBJ1-1, with D possibly being TRBD1 (5 bases). V was pared by 5 bases and J by 6 bases, with 19 bases between. In germline, CDR1 is MNHNS, CDR2 SASEGT. The CDR3 is 15 residues long. CDR3 sequence (DNA): TGTGCCAGCAGTCCTCGGGGGGTATTAGGCGCTGAAGCTTTCTTT. It specifies CASSPRGVLGAEAFF.

This clonotype showed up just a few times. The chain combines TRBV28 with TRBJ1-5; 9 bases agree with TRBD1. Germline-derived CDR1 and CDR2 are MDHEN and SYDVKM. The V segment lost 3 bases and the J segment 3 bases; nucleotides outside the gene matches: 12. CDR3 size: 18 residues. The CDR3 protein is CASSFVPGQGLVNQPQHF. Written as DNA, the CDR3 is TGTGCCAGCAGTTTTGTCCCGGGACAGGGTTTGGTCAATCAGCCCCAGCATTTT.

The CDR3 spells CASADRGRYGYTF. The CDR3 DNA reads as TGTGCCAGCGCGGACAGGGGGAGGTATGGCTACACCTTC. The chain carries TRBV19 and TRBJ1-2, with 10 bases aligning to TRBD1. Trimming at V came to 9 bases and at J to 5 bases, leaving 6 bases not matched to a gene. The CDR3 extends over 13 amino acids. Germline V gene sequence: CDR1 LNHDA, CDR2 SQIVND (reference sequence).

The V call is TRBV19, the J call TRBJ1-1; TRBD1 might be the D (6 bases). Trimming took off 7 bases at V and 4 bases at J, with 16 bases between the two ends. This CDR3 has 14 amino acids. Germline loops: CDR1 LNHDA, CDR2 SQIVND (reference sequence). The chain's CDR3 is CASISIRGITEAFF. In DNA form, the CDR3 reads TGTGCCAGTATCAGCATCAGGGGTATCACTGAAGCTTTCTTT.

In its sample, this clonotype was seen a few times. This chain connects TRBV30 to TRBJ1-6; 7 bases are shared with TRBD1. CDR1 GTSNPN and CDR2 SVGIG come from the germline V gene (reference sequence). CDR3 length: 15 amino acids. The ends lost 4 bases at V and 7 bases at J; junction bases unmatched: 10. The CDR3 loop is CAWTIQGKRNSPLHF. As DNA, the CDR3 is TGTGCCTGGACTATACAGGGGAAGAGGAATTCACCCCTCCACTTT.

The J gene is TRBJ1-1, the V gene TRBV12-3 or TRBV12-4, with D possibly being TRBD1 (6 bases). This CDR3 is 16 amino acids long. V was trimmed by 5 bases and J by 0 bases, leaving 16 bases between them. The CDR3: CASSGGQGVMNTEAFF. DNA for the CDR3: TGTGCCAGCAGTGGGGGGCAGGGAGTAATGAACACTGAAGCTTTCTTT.

This clonotype has a handful of counts. The chain employs TRBV7-2 and TRBJ1-5; TRBD1 is a possible D gene (6 bases). The CDR3 consists of 15 residues. Trimming left V 5 bases short and J 2 bases short, with 13 bases between. Germline V gene sequence: CDR1 SGHTA, CDR2 FQGNSA. CDR3 DNA: TGTGCCAGCAGCCTTATGAACAGGGGCAATCAGCCCCAGCATTTT. Its translation is CASSLMNRGNQPQHF.

The chain has TRBV27 and TRBJ2-7, with D uncertain. The V gene's germline CDR1 is MNHEY and CDR2 SMNVEV (reference sequence). Trimming removed 0 bases at V and 4 bases at J, with 19 bases between. This CDR3 has 17 residues. CDR3 in amino acids: CASSLSGRIRFGYEQYF. For the CDR3, the DNA is TGTGCCAGCAGTTTATCGGGCAGAATAAGGTTCGGATACGAGCAGTACTTC.

This rearrangement joins TRBV19 to TRBJ1-3; 9 bases fit TRBD1. CDR1 is LNHDA, CDR2 SQIVND, per germline (reference sequence). The trim removed 4 bases at V and 2 bases at J, leaving 9 bases unmatched. This CDR3 comprises 17 residues. CDR3 loop: CASSRKATGGAGNTIYF. CDR3 nucleotide sequence: TGTGCCAGTAGTAGGAAAGCTACAGGGGGCGCTGGAAACACCATATATTTT.

This chain links TRBV11-2 with TRBJ2-4; D is unclear. This CDR3 is built from 11 residues. CDR1 and CDR2 (germline): SGHAT, FQNNGV. With 1 base removed from V and 8 bases from J, the gap between germline ends came to 3 bases. CDR3 loop: CASSLGDIQYF. The CDR3 region has the DNA TGTGCCAGCAGCTTAGGGGACATTCAGTACTTC.

This chain joins TRBV6-2 or TRBV6-3 and TRBJ1-1; unclear D gene. Germline CDR1 is MNHEY and CDR2 is SVGEGT. Trimming pared 6 bases from V and 6 bases from J, leaving 8 bases between. CDR3 length: 11 residues. The CDR3 sequence is CASSLRAEAFF. For the CDR3, the DNA is TGTGCCAGCAGCTTACGGGCTGAAGCTTTCTTT.

There are a few counts of this clonotype. The chain couples TRBV20-1 to TRBJ1-5; D unresolved. The V and J ends lost 1 base and 11 bases respectively, with 18 bases between them. From germline, CDR1 is DFQATT and CDR2 SNEGSKA (reference sequence). The CDR3 is made up of 14 amino acids. The DNA of the CDR3 is TGCAGTGCTAGAGGGTTGACAAGGGTAATGGCCCAGCATTTT. It is translated as CSARGLTRVMAQHF.

The gene calls are TRBV19 and TRBJ2-6; D possibly corresponds to TRBD1 (6 bases). CDR3 length: 13 residues. Trimming took 10 bases from V and 0 from J, leaving 7 bases between them. Germline loops: CDR1 LNHDA, CDR2 SQIVND (reference sequence). The CDR3 bases are TGTGCCACACAGGGCTCTGGGGCCAACGTCCTGACTTTC. Its translation is CATQGSGANVLTF.

This chain joins TRBV12-3 or TRBV12-4 and TRBJ1-1; 9 nucleotides line up with TRBD1. The CDR3 totals 18 residues. With V trimmed by 5 bases and J by 0 bases, 13 bases remained unmatched. The CDR3 nucleotides read TGTGCCAGCAGTCCTCAACCGGGACAGGGTACCATGAACACTGAAGCTTTCTTT. This translates into CASSPQPGQGTMNTEAFF.

The chain employs TRBV7-2 and TRBJ2-7, with D hard to call. The CDR3 spans 13 residues. The germline gives CDR1 SGHTA, CDR2 FQGNSA. V dropped 10 bases and J dropped 4 bases, with 17 bases sitting between them. DNA of the CDR3: TGTGCCACCTCGATGGCCCATCAATACGAGCAGTACTTC. Translating it yields CATSMAHQYEQYF.

V usage is TRBV27 and J usage is TRBJ1-6, with a tentative D call TRBD1 (6 bases). Germline-derived CDR1 and CDR2 are MNHEY and SMNVEV (reference sequence). The ends were cut back, 5 bases at V and 6 bases at J, with 14 bases in the middle. This CDR3 has 15 amino acids. The chain's CDR3 is CASSTIGQINSPLHF. In nucleotides, the CDR3 is TGTGCCAGCAGTACCATCGGACAGATTAATTCACCCCTCCACTTT.

This chain links TRBV6-5 with TRBJ2-7; the match to TRBD2 covers 13 bases. Trimming took 0 bases from V and 2 from J; bases not matched to a gene: 1. CDR3 size: 16 residues. Germline assignment: CDR1 MNHEY and CDR2 SVGAGI. CDR3: CASSYSGTSGAYEQYF. CDR3 sequence (DNA): TGTGCCAGCAGTTACTCCGGGACTAGCGGGGCCTACGAGCAGTACTTC.

The J gene is TRBJ1-5, the V gene TRBV20-1; 7 bases match TRBD1. J gave up 5 bases and V 5 bases, and 3 bases lay outside the gene matches. The CDR3 spans 12 residues. The germline CDR1 and CDR2 sequences are DFQATT and SNEGSKA (reference sequence). The CDR3 bases are TGCAGTGCTCCTACAGGGGATCAGCCCCAGCATTTT. Translated: CSAPTGDQPQHF.

The chain is built from TRBV15 and TRBJ2-3; possible D gene TRBD1, 5 bases. Trimming left V 5 bases short and J 5 bases short, with 11 bases between. The length of the CDR3 is 13 residues. The germline V gene encodes CDR1 LNHNV and CDR2 YYDKDF (reference sequence). The CDR3 protein is CATSPNRRDTQYF. The CDR3 DNA reads as TGTGCCACCAGCCCAAACAGGAGAGATACGCAGTATTTT.

Only a few counts were recorded for this clonotype. The chain couples TRBV20-1 to TRBJ2-1; D remains unclear. The V end was cut by 3 bases, the J end by 7 bases, with 16 bases between. This CDR3 spans 14 amino acids. Germline lookup yields CDR1 DFQATT and CDR2 SNEGSKA (reference sequence). The CDR3 spells CSASAAVFGNEQFF. DNA for the CDR3: TGCAGTGCTAGTGCGGCGGTGTTTGGTAATGAGCAGTTCTTC.

Concerning this clonotype itself: The DNA is left out, because the CDR3 cannot be placed on it with certainty; the CDR3 is given as TCRdb lists it. The V and J genes are TRBV7-5 and TRBJ1-5; TRBD1, the table's D call, lacks a check against the DNA. TRBV7-5 is classified as a pseudogene. The CDR3 totals 22 residues, both ends included. CDR3: CISVPEAPNLAPGLGSNQPQHF.